This TCR beta chain was recorded in a study of blood T cell repertoires in COVID-19. Method: immunoSEQ multiplex PCR; TCRdb's copy keeps in-frame clones and lacks some. This sample has approximately 310,000 clones, with roughly 88% found just once. CDR1 is SGHVS and CDR2 is FNYEAQ in the germline V gene. V was pared by 4 bases and J by 9 bases, with 7 bases of the junction left unmatched. The CDR3 is 14 residues long. This receptor was taken from a man aged 30-40 years who had recovered from COVID-19. The V gene is TRBV7-6, the J gene TRBJ1-3; 9 bases match TRBD1. Input material: PBMCs or T cells enriched from blood (not recorded which). The CDR3: CASSSGTGRSTIYF. In nucleotides, the CDR3 is TGTGCCAGCAGCTCTGGGACAGGGAGGTCCACCATATATTTT.